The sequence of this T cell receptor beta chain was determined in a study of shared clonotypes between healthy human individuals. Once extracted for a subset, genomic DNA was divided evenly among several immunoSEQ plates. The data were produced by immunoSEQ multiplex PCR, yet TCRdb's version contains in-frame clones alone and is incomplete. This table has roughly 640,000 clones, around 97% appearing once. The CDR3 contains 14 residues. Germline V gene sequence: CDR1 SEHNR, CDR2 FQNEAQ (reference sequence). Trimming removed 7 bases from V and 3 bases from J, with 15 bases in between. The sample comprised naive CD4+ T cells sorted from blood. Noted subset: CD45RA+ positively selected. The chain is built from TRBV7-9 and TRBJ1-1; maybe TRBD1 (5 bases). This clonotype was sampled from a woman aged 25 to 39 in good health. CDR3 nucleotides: TGTGCCAGCACGCGAAGCGGGGGGGACACTGAAGCTTTCTTT. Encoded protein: CASTRSGGDTEAFF.